These 18 T cell receptor beta chains came from one sample sequenced in a study of shared clonotypes between healthy human individuals. Repertoires were generated with immunoSEQ multiplex PCR, while TCRdb's copy carries only in-frame clones and drops some. The sample consists of roughly 700,000 clones, around two thirds of them appearing once. The sequenced material came from memory CD4+ T cells sorted from blood. Subset: CD45RA-negative fraction. These receptors originate from a woman in her thirties in good health.

CDR3 coding DNA: TGTGCCAGCAGCTTAGGACTAGCGGAGGGGCGTACGCAGTATTTT. Translated: CASSLGLAEGRTQYF. The chain carries TRBV7-9 and TRBJ2-3; 9 bases agree with TRBD2. The ends lost 1 base at V and 8 bases at J; junction bases unmatched: 7. Looked up from germline, CDR1 is SEHNR and CDR2 is FQNEAQ (reference sequence). The CDR3 sequence is 15 residues long.

This clone is a singleton in its sample. The V and J genes are TRBV15 and TRBJ1-2; TRBD1 is a possible D gene (5 bases). V shed 0 bases and J shed 7 bases, with 12 bases lying between them. The germline gives CDR1 LNHNV, CDR2 YYDKDF (reference sequence). CDR3 length: 14 amino acids. This chain's CDR3 is CATSRDFGGLGYTF. Here the CDR3 DNA reads TGTGCCACCAGCAGAGATTTCGGGGGTCTTGGCTACACCTTC.

V gene TRBV12-5 combines with J gene TRBJ1-1; D gene ambiguous. The V and J ends lost 1 base and 1 base respectively, with 7 bases between them. The germline V gene has CDR1 LGHNT and CDR2 FRNRAP. There are 14 residues in the CDR3. In nucleotides, the CDR3 is TGTGCTAGTGGTTTGGACGCCTCGAACACTGAAGCTTTCTTT. It codes for CASGLDASNTEAFF.

The chain carries TRBV7-9 and TRBJ1-3, with D perhaps TRBD1 (6 bases). Germline-derived CDR1 and CDR2 are SEHNR and FQNEAQ (reference sequence). The germline V and J ends were trimmed by 6 bases and 0 bases, with 18 bases remaining between them. There are 17 residues in the CDR3. The CDR3 protein is CASSRTGTTFSGNTIYF. DNA of the CDR3: TGTGCCAGCAGTCGAACCGGGACAACCTTCTCTGGAAACACCATATATTTT.

This chain connects TRBV19 to TRBJ2-2; D might be TRBD1 (6 bases). The V gene lost 10 bases and the J gene lost 7 bases, with 16 bases spanning the gap. This CDR3 has 13 amino acids. The V gene's germline CDR1 is LNHDA and CDR2 SQIVND (reference sequence). The CDR3 protein is CATGANRVGELFF. In DNA form, the CDR3 reads TGTGCCACCGGGGCCAACAGGGTCGGGGAGCTGTTTTTT.

The rearrangement joins TRBV4-1 to TRBJ2-7; D possibly corresponds to TRBD2 (7 bases). Germline CDR1 reads MGHRA; CDR2 reads YSYEKL. Trimming removed 4 bases at V and 4 bases at J, with 14 bases between. This CDR3 has 14 residues. CDR3 amino acids: CASSLPGGGYEQYF. The CDR3 DNA sequence: TGCGCCAGCAGCCTTCCGGGGGGCGGATACGAGCAGTACTTC.

The V and J genes are TRBV29-1 and TRBJ2-5, with D unclear. CDR3 size: 10 residues. Germline loops: CDR1 SQVTM, CDR2 ANQGSEA. V lost 5 bases to trimming and J lost 5 bases, with 6 bases between them. The CDR3 loop is CSVSDETQYF. The CDR3 bases are TGCAGCGTTTCCGATGAGACCCAGTACTTC.

This chain connects TRBV7-9 to TRBJ2-5; D is ambiguous. Trimming cost V 5 bases and J 3 bases, with 4 bases left between them. The germline V gene encodes CDR1 SEHNR and CDR2 FQNEAQ (reference sequence). The CDR3 extends over 11 amino acids. The CDR3 sequence is CASSDEETQYF. The CDR3 region has the DNA TGTGCCAGCAGCGACGAAGAGACCCAGTACTTC. The full variable domain, in which reference TRBV7-9 and TRBJ2-5 provide the parts outside the CDR3, is DTGVSQNPRHKITKRGQNVTFRCDPISEHNRLYWYRQTLGQGPEFLTYFQNEAQLEKSRLLSDRFSAERPKGSFSTLEIQRTEQGDSAMYLCASSDEETQYFGPGTRLLVL.

This clone was observed a few times. Different DNA sequences within this sample yield the same CDR3. The chain couples TRBV7-9 to TRBJ2-1; the D is unclear. V was pared by 0 bases and J by 5 bases, with 5 bases between. The V gene's germline CDR1 is SEHNR and CDR2 FQNEAQ (reference sequence). CDR3 size: 13 residues. CDR3: CASSLAANNEQFF. The CDR3 DNA reads TGTGCCAGCAGCTTAGCGGCCAACAATGAGCAGTTCTTC.

As to this clone: This may be a read error, as it is one base from a much larger clone. V gene TRBV5-8 combines with J gene TRBJ2-3; D unresolved. V gave up 4 bases and J gave up 1 base, with 7 bases separating them. The CDR3 consists of 13 residues. CDR1 and CDR2 from the germline V gene are SGHTS and YDEGEE. In DNA, the CDR3 is TGTGCCAGCAGCCCCCCCGGCACAGATACGCAGTATTTT. Translated, it gives CASSPPGTDTQYF.

The rearrangement links TRBV29-1 to TRBJ2-1; 10 nucleotides align to TRBD1. The CDR3 runs 12 residues. Germline CDR1 reads SQVTM; CDR2 reads ANQGSEA. The V segment lost 4 bases and the J segment 9 bases; nucleotides outside the gene matches: 3. The CDR3 protein is CSVARTGGEQFF. CDR3 coding DNA: TGCAGCGTTGCCCGGACAGGGGGTGAGCAGTTCTTC.

The CDR3 spells CASSDSRAGEEKLFF. As DNA, the CDR3 is TGTGCCAGTAGTGACAGTCGGGCAGGGGAGGAAAAACTGTTTTTT. V usage is TRBV19 and J usage is TRBJ1-4; D perhaps matches TRBD1 (6 bases). V was trimmed by 5 bases and J by 8 bases, leaving 18 bases between them. Germline CDR1 is LNHDA and CDR2 is SQIVND (reference sequence). The CDR3 totals 15 residues. Full variable domain (outside the CDR3, taken from reference TRBV19 and TRBJ1-4): DGGITQSPKYLFRKEGQNVTLSCEQNLNHDAMYWYRQDPGQGLRLIYYSQIVNDFQKGDIAEGYSVSREKKESFPLTVTSAQKNPTAFYLCASSDSRAGEEKLFFGSGTQLSVL.

V usage is TRBV27 and J usage is TRBJ2-1, with 9 bases lining up with TRBD1. The germline gives CDR1 MNHEY, CDR2 SMNVEV (reference sequence). There are 16 residues in the CDR3. With V trimmed by 4 bases and J by 10 bases, 14 bases remained unmatched. This CDR3 is CASSSLIRTGAREQFF. DNA for the CDR3: TGTGCCAGCAGTTCCCTAATACGGACAGGGGCAAGGGAGCAGTTCTTC.

The chain combines TRBV25-1 with TRBJ2-3; TRBD2 aligns across 8 bases. This CDR3 contains 16 residues. V lost 2 bases to trimming and J lost 6 bases; unmatched junction nucleotides: 10. Germline V gene lookup returns CDR1 MGHDK and CDR2 SYGVNS. Here the CDR3 DNA reads TGTGCCAGCAGTGAAACCAGGCGGACTAGCCGCGATACGCAGTATTTT. This codes for CASSETRRTSRDTQYF.

The CDR3 sequence: CASSPDWGLAKNIQYF. The CDR3, as DNA: TGTGCCAGCTCACCAGACTGGGGGCTAGCCAAAAACATTCAGTACTTC. The V call is TRBV18, the J call TRBJ2-4; tentatively, D is TRBD1 (6 bases). The CDR3 length is 16 residues. Per germline, CDR1 KGHSH and CDR2 LQKENI. V lost 2 bases, J lost 0 bases, and 11 bases lay in between.

The rearrangement uses TRBV5-1 and TRBJ2-5; 7 bases are shared with TRBD1. After removal of 4 bases from V and 4 bases from J, the junction contained 7 bases not matched to a gene. CDR1 and CDR2 from the germline V gene are SGHRS and YFSETQ. The CDR3 contains 14 residues. CDR3 sequence: CASSLGTDRETQYF. DNA for the CDR3: TGCGCCAGCAGCCTAGGGACAGATCGAGAGACCCAGTACTTC.

J is TRBJ1-1 and V is TRBV29-1; 7 positions match TRBD1. V lost 7 bases, J lost 2 bases, and 13 bases stayed unmatched. This CDR3 spans 15 amino acids. Germline V lookup: CDR1 SQVTM, CDR2 ANQGSEA. CDR3 amino acids: CSASPQTGRNTEAFF. As DNA, the CDR3 is TGCAGCGCATCCCCCCAGACAGGGAGAAACACTGAAGCTTTCTTT.

The J gene is TRBJ2-3, the V gene TRBV28; D ambiguous. The germline V gene has CDR1 MDHEN and CDR2 SYDVKM. Trimming took 2 bases from V and 2 from J, leaving 8 bases between them. CDR3 size: 14 residues. The CDR3 DNA reads TGTGCCAGCAGTTTAATCCCAAACACAGATACGCAGTATTTT. Translating it yields CASSLIPNTDTQYF.